The clone carrying this TCR beta chain has a count of ten or more. TCRdb itself ran the 5' RACE reads through MiXCR, one entry per CDR3 protein. The table has about 50,000 distinct CDR3 sequences, 7% to 8.5% seen once; the top ten hold 28%. This record comes from a study of T cells after yellow fever vaccination. The source is a man aged 18 to 35 who received the YFV17D yellow fever vaccine. This material consisted of CD8+ T cells sorted from PBMCs, taken roughly 15 days after the first yellow fever vaccination.

The DNA of the CDR3 is TGTGCCAGCGAGCGACTAGCGGGGTACCAAGAGACCCAGTACTTC. Translating it yields CASERLAGYQETQYF. This chain connects TRBV7-9 to TRBJ2-5; 11 positions match TRBD2. Trimming cost V 8 bases and J 0 bases; bases outside gene matches: 5. Germline V gene sequence: CDR1 SEHNR, CDR2 FQNEAQ (reference sequence). The CDR3 runs 15 residues. The whole variable domain, remainder taken from reference TRBV7-9 and TRBJ2-5, is DTGVSQNPRHKITKRGQNVTFRCDPISEHNRLYWYRQTLGQGPEFLTYFQNEAQLEKSRLLSDRFSAERPKGSFSTLEIQRTEQGDSAMYLCASERLAGYQETQYFGPGTRLLVL.